This is a list of T cell receptor beta chains from one sample in a study of control samples from healthy donors and cancer patients. This table comes from immunoSEQ multiplex PCR, and its TCRdb copy is limited to in-frame clones, with some not included. Of 150,000 or so clones in the sample, around 90% were seen once. Sequencing was done on a sample of blood. The source is a man in his thirties or forties in good health. Each CDR3 is given with its conserved first and last residue. The D gene is left open where the match is weak. Clone sizes are given selectively: once, few, many, or a class where the clone is expanded.

j_gene: TRBJ2-2
v_gene: TRBV28
abundance: -
d_gene: -
CDR3nt: TGTGCCAGCAGTTCCCCCGGGACCGTTACGGTGGGCTCCGGGGAGCTGTTTTTT
CDR3aa: CASSSPGTVTVGSGELFF

j_gene: TRBJ2-1
v_gene: TRBV28
abundance: -
d_gene: -
CDR3nt: TGTGCCAGCAGTTTACTAGTTGAGCAGTTCTTC
CDR3aa: CASSLLVEQFF

j_gene: TRBJ2-1
v_gene: TRBV7-6
abundance: -
d_gene: -
CDR3nt: TGTGCCAGCAGCTTAGCGAGTAACAATGAGCAGTTCTTC
CDR3aa: CASSLASNNEQFF

j_gene: TRBJ1-5
v_gene: TRBV28
abundance: -
d_gene: -
CDR3nt: TGTGCCAGCAGTCCGCTCAACAATCAGCCCCAGCATTTT
CDR3aa: CASSPLNNQPQHF

j_gene: TRBJ1-3
v_gene: TRBV19
abundance: -
d_gene: TRBD1
CDR3nt: TGTGCCAGTAGTACGGACAGGTGGAACACCATATATTTT
CDR3aa: CASSTDRWNTIYF

j_gene: TRBJ2-1
v_gene: TRBV6-4
abundance: -
d_gene: -
CDR3nt: TGTGCCAGCAGTGACTCGACAACGTATGGGAATGAGCAGTTCTTC
CDR3aa: CASSDSTTYGNEQFF

j_gene: TRBJ1-2
v_gene: TRBV19
abundance: -
d_gene: -
CDR3nt: TGTGCCTCCCGACAGGCTGGCTATGGCTACACCTTC
CDR3aa: CASRQAGYGYTF

j_gene: TRBJ2-7
v_gene: TRBV3-1/TRBV3-2
abundance: few
d_gene: TRBD2
CDR3nt: TGTGCCAGCAGCTTGGGACTAGCGGGAGTCGAGCAGTACTTC
CDR3aa: CASSLGLAGVEQYF

j_gene: TRBJ2-5
v_gene: TRBV6-5
abundance: -
d_gene: -
CDR3nt: TGTGCCAGCAGTTACTCCCTCGGGGTAGGCCAAGAGACCCAGTACTTC
CDR3aa: CASSYSLGVGQETQYF

j_gene: TRBJ2-7
v_gene: TRBV29-1
abundance: -
d_gene: -
CDR3nt: TGCAGCGTTGATGATAGGGACGAGCAGTACTTC
CDR3aa: CSVDDRDEQYF

j_gene: TRBJ2-1
v_gene: TRBV14
abundance: -
d_gene: -
CDR3nt: TGTGCCAGCAGCCAAGATTGGGGCCGGGGTGAGCAGTTCTTC
CDR3aa: CASSQDWGRGEQFF

j_gene: TRBJ2-3
v_gene: TRBV6-1
abundance: -
d_gene: -
CDR3nt: TGTGCCAGCAGTGTAGCCCACACTAGCACAGATACGCAGTATTTT
CDR3aa: CASSVAHTSTDTQYF

j_gene: TRBJ2-3
v_gene: TRBV28
abundance: -
d_gene: TRBD1
CDR3nt: TGTGCCAGCAGTTCCCCGACAGGGGGAAGGACAGATACGCAGTATTTT
CDR3aa: CASSSPTGGRTDTQYF

j_gene: TRBJ2-2
v_gene: TRBV7-9
abundance: -
d_gene: -
CDR3nt: TGTGCCAGCAGCTTATCTTCGGGGGAGCTGTTTTTT
CDR3aa: CASSLSSGELFF

j_gene: TRBJ2-2
v_gene: TRBV28
abundance: -
d_gene: TRBD2
CDR3nt: TGTGCCAGCAGTCCCTCCGGGAGGGCCGTGGGGGAGCTGTTTTTT
CDR3aa: CASSPSGRAVGELFF

j_gene: TRBJ1-6
v_gene: TRBV2
abundance: -
d_gene: -
CDR3nt: TGTGCCAGCAGAACAGGGTTTGAGTCACCCCTCCACTTT
CDR3aa: CASRTGFESPLHF

j_gene: TRBJ2-5
v_gene: TRBV6-2/TRBV6-3
abundance: -
d_gene: TRBD1
CDR3nt: TGTGCCAGCAGTGGACAGGCCCCCGGGGAGACCCAGTACTTC
CDR3aa: CASSGQAPGETQYF

j_gene: TRBJ1-3
v_gene: TRBV19
abundance: few
d_gene: -
CDR3nt: TGTGCCAGTAGTATGAGGGAAACGGCTGGAAACACCATATATTTT
CDR3aa: CASSMRETAGNTIYF

j_gene: TRBJ2-2
v_gene: TRBV7-9
abundance: -
d_gene: -
CDR3nt: TGTGCCAGCAGCTCTACGGGACAGAACACCGGGGAGCTGTTTTTT
CDR3aa: CASSSTGQNTGELFF

j_gene: TRBJ2-3
v_gene: TRBV18
abundance: once
d_gene: -
CDR3nt: TGTGCCAGCTCACCGGAGGACACAGATACGCAGTATTTT
CDR3aa: CASSPEDTDTQYF

j_gene: TRBJ1-6
v_gene: TRBV7-3
abundance: -
d_gene: TRBD1
CDR3nt: TGTGCCAGCAGCTCACAGGGGGCGAAGAATTCACCCCTCCACTTT
CDR3aa: CASSSQGAKNSPLHF

j_gene: TRBJ1-3
v_gene: TRBV9
abundance: -
d_gene: -
CDR3nt: TGTGCCAGCAGCGTCGGGTTCTCTGGAAACACCATATATTTT
CDR3aa: CASSVGFSGNTIYF

j_gene: TRBJ1-1
v_gene: TRBV18
abundance: -
d_gene: -
CDR3nt: TGTGCCAGCTCAAATGGGGCAACCACTGAAGCTTTCTTT
CDR3aa: CASSNGATTEAFF

j_gene: TRBJ1-1
v_gene: TRBV11-1
abundance: -
d_gene: -
CDR3nt: TGTGCCAGCAGCTGGGGACGGGAGAACACTGAAGCTTTCTTT
CDR3aa: CASSWGRENTEAFF

j_gene: TRBJ2-2
v_gene: TRBV5-8
abundance: few
d_gene: -
CDR3nt: TGTGCCAGCAAGCTCAGGGGCGACACCGGGGAGCTGTTTTTT
CDR3aa: CASKLRGDTGELFF

j_gene: TRBJ2-7
v_gene: TRBV3-1/TRBV3-2
abundance: -
d_gene: -
CDR3nt: TGTGCCAGCAGCCAAGTGGGCTCCTACGAGCAGTACTTC
CDR3aa: CASSQVGSYEQYF

j_gene: TRBJ2-7
v_gene: TRBV7-9
abundance: -
d_gene: TRBD2
CDR3nt: TGTGCCAGCAGCCCCGTGGGGACTAGCAGCTACGAGCAGTACTTC
CDR3aa: CASSPVGTSSYEQYF

j_gene: TRBJ1-3
v_gene: TRBV7-9
abundance: -
d_gene: -
CDR3nt: TGTGCCAGCAGCTTCGCTACAGGGATTGGAAACACCATATATTTT
CDR3aa: CASSFATGIGNTIYF

j_gene: TRBJ2-2
v_gene: TRBV3-1/TRBV3-2
abundance: few
d_gene: -
CDR3nt: TGTGCCAGCAGCCAACAATCAGGCCCGAACACCGGGGAGCTGTTTTTT
CDR3aa: CASSQQSGPNTGELFF

j_gene: TRBJ1-4
v_gene: TRBV28
abundance: -
d_gene: -
CDR3nt: TGTGCCAGCAGGGGCACAGGGAGAGGGGAAAAACTGTTTTTT
CDR3aa: CASRGTGRGEKLFF

j_gene: TRBJ1-4
v_gene: TRBV2
abundance: -
d_gene: -
CDR3nt: TGTGCCAGCATTCGGGAAGACAGAGGGGGTGGCGAAAAACTGTTTTTT
CDR3aa: CASIREDRGGGEKLFF

j_gene: TRBJ1-2
v_gene: TRBV7-9
abundance: -
d_gene: -
CDR3nt: TGTGCCAGCAGCTTAGCGAACGGGCAGAGATATGGCTACACCTTC
CDR3aa: CASSLANGQRYGYTF

j_gene: TRBJ1-5
v_gene: TRBV6-5
abundance: -
d_gene: -
CDR3nt: TGTGCCAGCAGTCTCACGAGGGGAATCAATCAGCCCCAGCATTTT
CDR3aa: CASSLTRGINQPQHF

j_gene: TRBJ2-5
v_gene: TRBV7-8
abundance: once
d_gene: -
CDR3nt: TGTGCCAGCAGCTGGCGAGATCCGGGGGAAGGAGAGACCCAGTACTTC
CDR3aa: CASSWRDPGEGETQYF

j_gene: TRBJ1-2
v_gene: TRBV5-1
abundance: once
d_gene: -
CDR3nt: TGCGCCAGCAGCTTAGGTGGGGCCGCAACCTATGGCTACACCTTC
CDR3aa: CASSLGGAATYGYTF

j_gene: TRBJ2-1
v_gene: TRBV11-2
abundance: -
d_gene: TRBD2
CDR3nt: TGTGCCAGCAGCCCCTGGACTAGCGGGGGGGGGTACAATGAGCAGTTCTTC
CDR3aa: CASSPWTSGGGYNEQFF

j_gene: TRBJ1-5
v_gene: TRBV3-1/TRBV3-2
abundance: -
d_gene: -
CDR3nt: TGTGCCAGCAGCCAAGGAGACACTTTCAATCAGCCCCAGCATTTT
CDR3aa: CASSQGDTFNQPQHF

j_gene: TRBJ2-3
v_gene: TRBV24-1
abundance: -
d_gene: -
CDR3nt: TGTGCCACCAGTGATTTGGGCAGCACAGATACGCAGTATTTT
CDR3aa: CATSDLGSTDTQYF

j_gene: TRBJ1-2
v_gene: TRBV19
abundance: -
d_gene: -
CDR3nt: TGTGCCAGTAGTTTAAGAATGGGGACATCCTATGGCTACACCTTC
CDR3aa: CASSLRMGTSYGYTF

j_gene: TRBJ2-7
v_gene: TRBV6-1
abundance: -
d_gene: TRBD1
CDR3nt: TGTGCCAGCAGTGAAGTAGGACAGGGGCCCTACGAGCAGTACTTC
CDR3aa: CASSEVGQGPYEQYF